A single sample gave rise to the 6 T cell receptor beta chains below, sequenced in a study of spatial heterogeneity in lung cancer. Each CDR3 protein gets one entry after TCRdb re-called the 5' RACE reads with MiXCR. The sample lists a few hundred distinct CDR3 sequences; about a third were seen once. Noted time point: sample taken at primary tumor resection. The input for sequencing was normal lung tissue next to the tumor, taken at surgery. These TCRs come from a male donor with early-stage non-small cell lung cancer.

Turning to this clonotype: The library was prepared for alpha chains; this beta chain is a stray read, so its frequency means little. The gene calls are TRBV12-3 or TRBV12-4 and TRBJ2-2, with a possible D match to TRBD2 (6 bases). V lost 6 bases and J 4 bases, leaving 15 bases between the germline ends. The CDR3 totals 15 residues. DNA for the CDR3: TGTGCCAGCAGCGTCCCGACTAGGGGCACCGGGGAGCTGTTTTTT. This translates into CASSVPTRGTGELFF.

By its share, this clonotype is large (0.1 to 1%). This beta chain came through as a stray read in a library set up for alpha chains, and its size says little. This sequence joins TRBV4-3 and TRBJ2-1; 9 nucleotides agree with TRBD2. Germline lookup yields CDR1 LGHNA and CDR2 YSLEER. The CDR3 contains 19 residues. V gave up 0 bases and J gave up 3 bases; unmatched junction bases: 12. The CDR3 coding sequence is TGCGCCAGCAGCCAAGATTGGGGAATTAGCGGGAGTTTCTACAATGAGCAGTTCTTC. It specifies CASSQDWGISGSFYNEQFF.

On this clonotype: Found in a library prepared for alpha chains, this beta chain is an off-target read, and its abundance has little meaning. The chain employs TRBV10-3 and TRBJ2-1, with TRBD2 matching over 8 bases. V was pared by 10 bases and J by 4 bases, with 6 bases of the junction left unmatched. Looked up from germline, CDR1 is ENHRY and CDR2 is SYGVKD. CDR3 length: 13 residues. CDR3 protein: CATDAGGYNEQFF. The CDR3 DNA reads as TGTGCCACCGATGCGGGGGGATACAATGAGCAGTTCTTC.

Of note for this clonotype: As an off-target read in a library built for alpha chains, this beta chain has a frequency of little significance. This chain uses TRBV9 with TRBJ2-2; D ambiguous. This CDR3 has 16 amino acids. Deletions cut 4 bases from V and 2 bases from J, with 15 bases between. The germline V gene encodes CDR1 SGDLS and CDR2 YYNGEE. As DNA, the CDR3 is TGTGCCAGCAGCTACGCCGCCGGGCCAAACACCGGGGAGCTGTTTTTT. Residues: CASSYAAGPNTGELFF.

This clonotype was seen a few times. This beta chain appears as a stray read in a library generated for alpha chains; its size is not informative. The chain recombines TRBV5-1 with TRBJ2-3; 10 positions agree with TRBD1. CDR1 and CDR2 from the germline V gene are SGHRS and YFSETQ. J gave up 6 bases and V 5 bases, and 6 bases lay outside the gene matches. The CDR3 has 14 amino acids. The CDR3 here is CASRPGTGADTQYF. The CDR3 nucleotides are TGCGCCAGCAGACCCGGGACAGGGGCGGATACGCAGTATTTT.

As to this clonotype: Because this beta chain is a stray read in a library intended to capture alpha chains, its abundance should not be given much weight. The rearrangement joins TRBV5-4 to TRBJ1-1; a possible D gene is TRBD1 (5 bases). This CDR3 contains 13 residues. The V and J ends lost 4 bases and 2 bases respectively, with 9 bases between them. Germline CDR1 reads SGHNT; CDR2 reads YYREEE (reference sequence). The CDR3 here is CASSQGSNTEAFF. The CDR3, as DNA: TGTGCCAGCAGCCAGGGTTCCAACACTGAAGCTTTCTTT.